This T cell receptor beta chain was profiled in a study of T cells in Graves' hyperthyroidism and ophthalmopathy. There were TCR beta CDR3 regions amplified from RNA transcripts. An initial round of RT-PCR targeting the TCR CDR3 relied on the HTBI primer set. TCRdb reanalysed the multiplex PCR reads using MiXCR and keeps one entry per CDR3 protein. The sample consists of a few hundred thousand distinct CDR3 sequences, roughly 25% of them appearing once. This clonotype was observed many times. Germline-derived CDR1 and CDR2 are GTSNPN and SVGIG (reference sequence). The CDR3 covers 14 residues. V lost 0 bases and J lost 8; bases outside the gene matches: 1.

The receptor was isolated from a man in his fifties with Graves' hyperthyroidism. Sequencing was done on a sample of blood. The chain employs TRBV30 and TRBJ1-6; 10 bases fit TRBD1. CDR3 amino acids: CAWSVGQGDSPLHF. CDR3 DNA: TGTGCCTGGAGTGTCGGACAGGGGGATTCACCCCTCCACTTT.